Described below is a single T cell receptor (beta chain) sequence and its context. Its antigen is still unknown. cDNA libraries for TCR beta contained unique molecular identifiers. The authors obtained roughly 0.5 million cDNA molecules from roughly 1 to 10 million T cells. TCRdb re-called the PCR reads through MiXCR, storing one row per CDR3 protein. The sample shows about 770,000 distinct CDR3 sequences, around 45% of them seen only once. The sample originates from a study of post-analysis software for immune sequencing data. Study overall: Included among the disease courses, which were recorded for the cohort, were relapsing-remitting, secondary progressive and progressive-relapsing multiple sclerosis. General study points: F-measure co-clustering was strong for batch-matched samples. Controls showed significantly higher normalized Chao1 diversity than did multiple sclerosis patients. Patients had higher frequencies than controls of roughly five TRBV segments, including TRBV5-6, TRBV5-1 and TRBV20-1.

Trimming took 3 bases from V and 6 from J, leaving 11 bases between them. The CDR3 is 14 residues long. Germline V gives CDR1 KGHSH, CDR2 LQKENI. Sequences were obtained from blood. V gene TRBV18 combines with J gene TRBJ1-4; weak D call: TRBD1 (5 bases). The clonotype originates from a girl aged 10 to 17 with multiple sclerosis. In DNA, the CDR3 is TGTGCCAGCTCACCCCGGGACGGTGATGAAAAACTGTTTTTT. This gives the protein CASSPRDGDEKLFF.